This TCR beta chain was observed in a study of T-cell memory formation after mild COVID-19. The ends lost 0 bases at V and 3 bases at J; junction bases unmatched: 5. This CDR3 region has 15 residues. Per the germline V gene, CDR1 is SGHRS and CDR2 is YFSETQ. TCRdb analysed the 5' RACE reads with MiXCR anew, one entry per CDR3 protein. The sample has about 470,000 distinct CDR3 sequences, about 20% seen once. This clonotype was detected only a few times. Input material: PBMCs or a T cell subset sorted from them (not recorded which). The rearrangement uses TRBV5-1 and TRBJ2-5, with 7 bases identical to TRBD1. The TCR sequence derives from an adult woman who had mild COVID-19 (a few samples of this study predate the infection). Cell type and time point are not known. DNA for the CDR3: TGCGCCAGCAGCTTGGGGGACAGACCCGAAGAGACCCAGTACTTC. Translating it yields CASSLGDRPEETQYF.